This record covers a single TCR beta chain. Its antigen is still unknown. The record originates from a study of tumor-infiltrating lymphocytes in primary liver carcinoma. Whole-study context: The study obtained roughly 3.5 to 7.13 million productive TCRbeta reads per sample, similar across tissue types.

Co-extraction of both nucleic acids (RNA and DNA) used roughly 20-33 mg of unsorted bulk tissue. Chronic HBV infection, which was untreated, was present in the patients. Making TCR beta cDNA involved around 510 ng total RNA and a constant-region primer. ARM-PCR was slightly modified, and three nested multiplex PCR rounds with it gave rise to the TCR beta libraries. The first two PCR rounds, nine to ten cycles each, used TRBV1-TRBV30 forward primers and a C-beta reverse primer. TCRdb itself ran the multiplex PCR reads through MiXCR, one entry per CDR3 protein. The sample records 35,000 to 50,000 distinct CDR3 sequences, roughly 77% being singletons. Study-wide points: Compared with tumor region pairs, tumor-adjacent and tumor-blood pairs overlapped less. Tumor samples exhibited a significantly greater top-250-clone fraction than blood samples (p = 0.039).

V shed 2 bases and J shed 4 bases, with 11 bases lying between them. The CDR3 is made up of 14 amino acids. Germline V gives CDR1 SGHNT, CDR2 YENEEA. This TCR was sampled from a woman younger than 45 with primary liver carcinoma and hepatitis B virus infection. Sequencing was done on a sample of tumor-adjacent normal liver tissue. The V and J genes are TRBV11-3 and TRBJ1-1, with D unresolved. CDR3 residues: CASSLKVAVTEAFF. CDR3 nucleotides: TGTGCCAGCAGCTTAAAAGTGGCGGTCACTGAAGCTTTCTTT.